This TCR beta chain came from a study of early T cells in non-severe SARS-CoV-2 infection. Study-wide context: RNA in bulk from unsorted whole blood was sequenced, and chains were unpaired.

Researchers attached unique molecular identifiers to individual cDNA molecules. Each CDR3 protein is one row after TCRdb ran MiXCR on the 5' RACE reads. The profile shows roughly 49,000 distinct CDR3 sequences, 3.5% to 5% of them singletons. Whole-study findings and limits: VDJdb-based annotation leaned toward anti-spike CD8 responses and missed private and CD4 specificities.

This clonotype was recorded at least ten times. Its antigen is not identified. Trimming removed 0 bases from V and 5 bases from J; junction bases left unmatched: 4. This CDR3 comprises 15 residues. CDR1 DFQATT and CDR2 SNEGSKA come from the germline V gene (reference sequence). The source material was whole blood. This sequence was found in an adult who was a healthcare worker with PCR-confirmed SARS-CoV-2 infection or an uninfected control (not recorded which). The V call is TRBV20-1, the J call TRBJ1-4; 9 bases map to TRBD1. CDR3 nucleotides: TGCAGTGCTAGAGACCCGGACAGGGGAAATGAAAAACTGTTTTTT. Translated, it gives CSARDPDRGNEKLFF.